This T cell receptor beta chain was profiled in a study of early T cells in non-severe SARS-CoV-2 infection. Whole-study results and caveats: Lookups in VDJdb leaned toward anti-spike CD8 responses and missed private and CD4 specificities.

TCRdb analysed the 5' RACE reads with MiXCR anew, one entry per CDR3 protein. The sample lists 64,000 or so distinct CDR3 sequences; around 13% were seen once. This clonotype was recorded many times. Its antigen is unidentified. The CDR3 contains 16 residues. The sequence came from an adult who was a healthcare worker with PCR-confirmed SARS-CoV-2 infection or an uninfected control (not recorded which). The genes are TRBV12-2 and TRBJ1-5; TRBD1 reflects the table's D call only, with no check against the DNA. TRBV12-2 is listed as a pseudogene. The starting material was whole blood, obtained at baseline. The CDR3 nucleotides read TGTGCAAGTCGCTTATCTTCAGGGTACAGAAATCAGCCCCAGCATTTT. This gives the protein CASRLSSGYRNQPQHF.